This TCR beta chain stems from a study of shared clonotypes between healthy human individuals. Across the whole study: Each donor contributed plates that comprised three CD4 naive, three CD4 memory, two CD8 naive and one CD8 memory. Overall study results and limits: Sorted-subset samples were not fully sequenced, rarefaction indicated. Generation of non-shared clonotypes was less probable than generation of clonotypes shared by all four donors. Shared across a few donors were 4% to 6% of the naive CD4 clonotypes.

CDR3 length: 16 residues. Trimming took 5 bases from V and 3 from J, leaving 20 bases between them. From germline, CDR1 is WNHNN and CDR2 SYGVQD (reference sequence). Method: immunoSEQ multiplex PCR; TCRdb's copy keeps in-frame clones and lacks some. Among 2 million to 3 million clones, 80% to 95% were seen once, and the ten largest hold approximately 0.35%. There are a few counts of this clone. As yet, its antigen is unknown. This clonotype was obtained from a man aged 18 to 29 in good health. Some clones in this sample may be carry-over from other donors' samples. Input material: naive CD4+ T cells from PBMCs. Noted subset: CD45RA+ positively selected. This chain uses TRBV10-1 with TRBJ2-7; D may be TRBD2 (5 bases). CDR3 coding DNA: TGCGCCAGCAGTACAAGGAAGGACGGAGGATTCTACGAGCAGTACTTC. Translation: CASSTRKDGGFYEQYF.